This entry is about one TCR beta chain. Per the authors' pipeline: Nucleated cell counts were estimated from reference gene primer amplification. The repertoire was sequenced with immunoSEQ multiplex PCR; TCRdb's copy has only in-frame clones and lacks some. That table gives V, J and clone size, and the DNA gave D and trimming. The repertoire holds 300,000 to 400,000 clones, with 88% as singletons. The Seattle site enrolled patients during active infection and followed them longitudinally. The record originates from a study of blood T cell repertoires in COVID-19. Study-wide background: Researchers got acute and convalescent COVID-19 samples from the United States, Italy and Spain.

The source of this sequence is a woman aged 70-85 years with COVID-19, enrolled during active disease. Material: peripheral blood.

The CDR3 DNA reads as TGTGCCAGAAAACAGGGTGGTATAGAGACCCAGTACTTC. Protein product: CARKQGGIETQYF. The chain has TRBV24-1 and TRBJ2-5; D might be TRBD1 (6 bases). CDR1 is KGHDR, CDR2 SFDVKD, per germline. The CDR3 totals 13 residues. V lost 11 bases and J lost 4, with 16 bases in between.